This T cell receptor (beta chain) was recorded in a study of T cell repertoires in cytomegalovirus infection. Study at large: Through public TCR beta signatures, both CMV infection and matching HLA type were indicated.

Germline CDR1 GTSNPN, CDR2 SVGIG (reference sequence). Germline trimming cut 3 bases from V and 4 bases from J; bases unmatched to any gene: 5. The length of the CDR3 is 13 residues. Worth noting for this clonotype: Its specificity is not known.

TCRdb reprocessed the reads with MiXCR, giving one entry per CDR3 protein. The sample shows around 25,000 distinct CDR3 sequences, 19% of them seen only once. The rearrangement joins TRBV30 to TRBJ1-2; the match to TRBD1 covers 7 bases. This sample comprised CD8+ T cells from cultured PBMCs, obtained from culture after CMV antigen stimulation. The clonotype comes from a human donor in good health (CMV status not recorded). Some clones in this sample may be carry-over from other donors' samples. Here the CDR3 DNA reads TGTGCCTGGAGGGCCTGGGACAGCTATGGCTACACCTTC. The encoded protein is CAWRAWDSYGYTF. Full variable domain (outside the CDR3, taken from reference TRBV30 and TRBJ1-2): SQTIHQWPATLVQPVGSPLSLECTVEGTSNPNLYWYRQAAGRGLQLLFYSVGIGQISSEVPQNLSASRPQDRQFILSSKKLLLSDSGFYLCAWRAWDSYGYTFGSGTRLTVV.